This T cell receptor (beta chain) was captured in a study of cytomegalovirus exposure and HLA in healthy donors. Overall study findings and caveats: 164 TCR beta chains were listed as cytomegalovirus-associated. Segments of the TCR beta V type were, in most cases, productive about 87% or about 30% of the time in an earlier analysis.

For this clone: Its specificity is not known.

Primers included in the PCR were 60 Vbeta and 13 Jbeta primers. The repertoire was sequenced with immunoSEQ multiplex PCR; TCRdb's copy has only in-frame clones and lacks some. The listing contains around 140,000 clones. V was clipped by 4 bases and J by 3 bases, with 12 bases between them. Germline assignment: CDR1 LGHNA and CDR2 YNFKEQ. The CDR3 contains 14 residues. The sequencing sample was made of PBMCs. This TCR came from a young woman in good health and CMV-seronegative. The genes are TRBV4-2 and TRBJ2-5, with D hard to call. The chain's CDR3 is CASSPIAPEETQYF. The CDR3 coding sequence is TGTGCCAGCAGCCCCATAGCCCCGGAAGAGACCCAGTACTTC.